The 27 T cell receptor beta chains in this list originate from one sample, sequenced in a study of control samples from healthy donors and cancer patients. Sequencing used immunoSEQ multiplex PCR; TCRdb keeps in-frame clones, though not all of them. The table shows roughly 170,000 clones, with 85% to 95% occurring only once. Sequencing was performed on blood. These receptors were collected from a woman aged 55-69 years in good health.

The chain combines TRBV7-2 with TRBJ1-1; no clear D. V shed 6 bases and J shed 0 bases, with 14 bases lying between them. This CDR3 comprises 15 residues. Germline values: CDR1 SGHTA, CDR2 FQGNSA. CDR3 sequence: CASSLHWLMNTEAFF. CDR3 DNA sequence: TGTGCCAGCAGTCTCCACTGGCTCATGAACACTGAAGCTTTCTTT.

This chain uses TRBV15 with TRBJ1-4, with D uncertain. The V gene lost 0 bases and the J gene lost 7 bases, with 12 bases spanning the gap. CDR3 length equals 15 residues. The V gene's germline CDR1 is LNHNV and CDR2 YYDKDF (reference sequence). The DNA for the CDR3 is TGTGCCACCAGCAGAGATCCCGGGTTGGGTGAAAAACTGTTTTTT. Protein sequence: CATSRDPGLGEKLFF.

The J gene is TRBJ1-2, the V gene TRBV4-2; D is undetermined. Trimming took 3 bases from V and 1 from J, leaving 12 bases between them. Per germline, CDR1 LGHNA and CDR2 YNFKEQ. The CDR3 is 15 residues long. CDR3 residues: CASSQESSVNYGYTF. CDR3 nucleotides: TGTGCCAGCAGCCAGGAATCTTCAGTTAACTATGGCTACACCTTC.

The CDR3, as DNA: TGTGCCAGCAGCTTGAGGGCAGATACGCAGTATTTT. Translation: CASSLRADTQYF. The gene calls are TRBV5-8 and TRBJ2-3; D not certain. The CDR3 spans 12 residues. V lost 1 base and J lost 4, with 4 bases in between. Germline V lookup: CDR1 SGHTS, CDR2 YDEGEE. The full variable domain, rest sourced from reference TRBV5-8 and TRBJ2-3, is EAGVTQSPTHLIKTRGQQATLRCSPISGHTSVYWYQQALGLGLQFLLWYDEGEERNRGNFPPRFSGRQFPNYSSELNVNALELEDSALYLCASSLRADTQYFGPGTRLTVL.

This clone was seen only once. The chain has TRBV9 and TRBJ2-3; D tentatively reads TRBD1 or TRBD2 (7 bases each). CDR3 length equals 15 residues. Trimming shortened V by 0 bases and J by 5 bases, and 13 bases separated the two germline ends. Germline V lookup: CDR1 SGDLS, CDR2 YYNGEE. The CDR3 region is CASSVGGGGGDTQYF. The CDR3 DNA follows: TGTGCCAGCAGCGTAGGAGGGGGCGGGGGAGATACGCAGTATTTT.

The chain is built from TRBV7-9 and TRBJ1-2; the D is unclear. The CDR3 has 14 residues. V gave up 1 base and J gave up 6 bases, with 12 bases separating them. The germline V gene encodes CDR1 SEHNR and CDR2 FQNEAQ (reference sequence). The DNA for the CDR3 is TGTGCCAGCAGCTTAGATCTGGGATGGGATGGCTACACCTTC. Protein: CASSLDLGWDGYTF.

The V and J genes are TRBV27 and TRBJ2-1; D may be TRBD1 or TRBD2 (5 bases each). Trimming took 1 base from V and 3 from J, leaving 7 bases between them. The CDR3 is 14 residues long. Germline V CDR1 and CDR2: MNHEY, SMNVEV (reference sequence). CDR3 sequence (DNA): TGTGCCAGCAGTTTATTGGGGGACTACAATGAGCAGTTCTTC. Translation gives CASSLLGDYNEQFF.

The chain carries TRBV3-1 (or the pseudogene TRBV3-2) and TRBJ2-2, with TRBD1 matching over 7 bases. Germline CDR1 reads LGHDT; CDR2 reads YNNKEL (reference sequence). The CDR3 extends over 13 amino acids. J gave up 5 bases and V 5 bases, and 2 bases lay outside the gene matches. CDR3 loop: CASSRTGTGELFF. Written as DNA, the CDR3 is TGTGCCAGCAGCAGGACAGGAACCGGGGAGCTGTTTTTT.

V and J are TRBV7-2 and TRBJ2-3; no clear D gene. This CDR3 has 13 residues. CDR1 is SGHTA, CDR2 FQGNSA, per germline. The V and J ends lost 8 bases and 1 base respectively, with 10 bases between them. CDR3 sequence: CASDRAGTDTQYF. In DNA form, the CDR3 reads TGTGCCAGCGACCGGGCCGGCACAGATACGCAGTATTTT.

V gene TRBV7-9 combines with J gene TRBJ2-4; TRBD2 matches at 9 bases. Germline V gives CDR1 SEHNR, CDR2 FQNEAQ (reference sequence). This CDR3 has 15 amino acids. V gave up 2 bases and J gave up 1 base; unmatched junction bases: 0. CDR3 in amino acids: CASSLTSGAKNIQYF. The CDR3, as DNA: TGTGCCAGCAGCTTAACTAGCGGGGCCAAAAACATTCAGTACTTC.

As DNA, the CDR3 is TGTGCCAGCAGTGGGGGCGCGGGGGGGCCTAGGGATGAGCAGTTCTTC. Amino acid sequence: CASSGGAGGPRDEQFF. The chain couples TRBV6-2 or TRBV6-3 to TRBJ2-1; 9 nucleotides line up with TRBD2. There are 16 residues in the CDR3. V lost 5 bases to trimming and J lost 8 bases; unmatched junction nucleotides: 13. The V gene's germline CDR1 is MNHEY and CDR2 SVGEGT.

This clone turned up a few times. The gene calls are TRBV4-1 and TRBJ1-4, with TRBD1 as a possible D gene (5 bases). CDR1 and CDR2 (germline): MGHRA, YSYEKL. V gave up 6 bases and J gave up 8 bases, with 10 bases separating them. The CDR3 is 12 residues long. The CDR3 sequence: CASRAWDEKLFF. The CDR3 DNA is TGCGCCAGCAGAGCCTGGGACGAAAAACTGTTTTTT.

V usage is TRBV5-8 and J usage is TRBJ1-3, with TRBD1 as a possible D gene (6 bases). This CDR3 contains 12 residues. The germline CDR1 and CDR2 sequences are SGHTS and YDEGEE. V lost 5 bases, J lost 8 bases, and 11 bases lay in between. CDR3 nucleotide sequence: TGTGCCAGCAGACAACAGGGTTACACCATATATTTT. Its translation is CASRQQGYTIYF.

The V call is TRBV2, the J call TRBJ1-6; 7 nucleotides agree with TRBD1. CDR3 length: 20 amino acids. V lost 6 bases to trimming and J lost 0 bases; unmatched junction nucleotides: 17. Germline V CDR1 and CDR2: SNHLY, FYNNEI. The CDR3 sequence is CASSRKGGKRLSSYNSPLHF. The CDR3 DNA reads TGTGCCAGCAGCCGAAAAGGGGGCAAAAGGTTAAGCTCCTATAATTCACCCCTCCACTTT.

The V gene is TRBV19, the J gene TRBJ1-4; the D gene is possibly TRBD1 (5 bases). The germline V gene has CDR1 LNHDA and CDR2 SQIVND (reference sequence). V lost 2 bases to trimming and J lost 7 bases, with 17 bases between them. This CDR3 has 16 residues. The CDR3 is CASSILGSPDSEKLFF. The CDR3 DNA sequence: TGTGCCAGTAGTATATTAGGTTCTCCTGACAGTGAAAAACTGTTTTTT.

This chain joins TRBV7-2 and TRBJ2-7, with TRBD1 matching 9 bases. The trim removed 4 bases at V and 7 bases at J, leaving 8 bases unmatched. The CDR3 runs 14 residues. Per the germline V gene, CDR1 is SGHTA and CDR2 is FQGNSA. In nucleotides, the CDR3 is TGTGCCAGCAGCTCCCGGGACAGGGCCAGAGAGCAGTACTTC. Translated, it gives CASSSRDRAREQYF.

The chain joins TRBV4-3 to TRBJ1-2, with D maybe TRBD1 (6 bases). Trimming took 7 bases from V and 3 from J, leaving 24 bases between them. The CDR3 runs to 17 residues. The germline CDR1 and CDR2 sequences are LGHNA and YSLEER. The CDR3 spells CASIRSLQAGDDYGYTF. DNA for the CDR3: TGCGCCAGCATACGAAGTCTCCAGGCAGGGGATGACTATGGCTACACCTTC.

The chain carries TRBV19 and TRBJ1-1; 10 bases are shared with TRBD1. J lost 10 bases, V lost 4 bases, and 6 bases had no gene match. CDR1 LNHDA and CDR2 SQIVND come from the germline V gene (reference sequence). This CDR3 contains 13 residues. CDR3 protein: CASSTLDRGRAFF. The CDR3 DNA follows: TGTGCCAGTAGTACTCTCGACAGGGGGCGAGCTTTCTTT.

The chain employs TRBV7-9 and TRBJ2-5; weak D call: TRBD1 (7 bases). The CDR3 consists of 18 residues. Trimming shortened V by 5 bases and J by 1 base, and 23 bases separated the two germline ends. The germline gives CDR1 SEHNR, CDR2 FQNEAQ (reference sequence). CDR3 nucleotide sequence: TGTGCCAGCAGCACGCGCGGAGGACAGGACTACTTCCAAGAGACCCAGTACTTC. Translating it yields CASSTRGGQDYFQETQYF.

This chain uses TRBV11-2 with TRBJ1-4; no firm D call. V lost 2 bases, J lost 2 bases, and 3 bases lay in between. The germline V gene has CDR1 SGHAT and CDR2 FQNNGV. This CDR3 has 13 amino acids. The CDR3 nucleotides are TGTGCCAGCAGCTTATCCACTAATGAAAAACTGTTTTTT. It codes for CASSLSTNEKLFF.

The gene calls are TRBV27 and TRBJ2-7; maybe TRBD1 (6 bases). CDR1 MNHEY and CDR2 SMNVEV come from the germline V gene (reference sequence). V shed 1 base and J shed 3 bases, with 13 bases lying between them. This CDR3 region has 15 residues. The CDR3 nucleotides read TGTGCCAGCAGTTTATTCGGGACATTCTTCTACGAGCAGTACTTC. This translates into CASSLFGTFFYEQYF.

This CDR3 is CASGSSQDTSSGELFF. The CDR3 region has the DNA TGTGCTAGTGGTTCCTCACAGGACACGTCAAGCGGGGAGCTGTTTTTT. This chain joins TRBV12-5 and TRBJ2-2; D may be TRBD1 (5 bases). This CDR3 is 16 amino acids long. The V gene lost 4 bases and the J gene lost 7 bases, with 19 bases spanning the gap. Per germline, CDR1 LGHNT and CDR2 FRNRAP.

The chain recombines TRBV3-1 (or the pseudogene TRBV3-2) with TRBJ1-2; TRBD1 might be the D (5 bases). CDR1 and CDR2 from the germline V gene are LGHDT and YNNKEL (reference sequence). The CDR3 is 14 residues long. Trimming pared 0 bases from V and 4 bases from J, leaving 9 bases between. The CDR3 coding sequence is TGTGCCAGCAGCCAAGACCTGGGGGGCTATGGCTACACCTTC. This encodes CASSQDLGGYGYTF.

The chain employs TRBV2 and TRBJ1-5; 7 positions match TRBD1. Germline CDR1 reads SNHLY; CDR2 reads FYNNEI. Unmatched junction bases numbered 7, after V lost 7 bases and J lost 4 bases. The CDR3 spans 14 residues. The CDR3 region is CASNDRVRNQPQHF. CDR3 DNA: TGTGCCAGCAATGACAGGGTGAGGAATCAGCCCCAGCATTTT.

V usage is TRBV6-5 and J usage is TRBJ1-4, with D tentatively TRBD1 (5 bases). V was cut by 6 bases and J by 0 bases, with 11 bases left in between. Looked up from germline, CDR1 is MNHEY and CDR2 is SVGAGI. The CDR3 contains 15 residues. In DNA, the CDR3 is TGTGCCAGCAGGGGGGACCAAGCAACTAATGAAAAACTGTTTTTT. Amino acids: CASRGDQATNEKLFF.

This chain uses TRBV20-1 with TRBJ2-7; D gene uncertain. The CDR3 has 12 residues. With 3 bases removed from V and 2 bases from J, the gap between germline ends came to 8 bases. Per the germline V gene, CDR1 is DFQATT and CDR2 is SNEGSKA (reference sequence). The CDR3 here is CSASFGPYEQYF. For the CDR3, the DNA is TGCAGTGCTAGTTTCGGCCCCTACGAGCAGTACTTC.

The chain is built from TRBV11-2 and TRBJ2-1, with 9 bases lining up with TRBD1. The V gene end was trimmed by 3 bases and the J gene end by 7 bases; junction bases not matched to a gene: 10. The germline V gene has CDR1 SGHAT and CDR2 FQNNGV. The CDR3 runs 16 residues. CDR3 sequence: CASSFRRTGDGNEQFF. The CDR3 coding sequence is TGTGCCAGCAGCTTTCGAAGGACAGGGGATGGAAATGAGCAGTTCTTC. Drawing the rest from reference TRBV11-2 and TRBJ2-1, the complete variable domain is EAGVAQSPRYKIIEKRQSVAFWCNPISGHATLYWYQQILGQGPKLLIQFQNNGVVDDSQLPKDRFSAERLKGVDSTLKIQPAKLEDSAVYLCASSFRRTGDGNEQFFGPGTRLTVL.